The source of this TCR beta chain is a study of blood T cell repertoires in COVID-19. Study-wide context: Italy, Spain and the United States were the sources of the convalescent and acute COVID-19 samples.

Per the original methods: Reference gene primer amplification gave nucleated cell count estimates. Method: immunoSEQ multiplex PCR; TCRdb's copy keeps in-frame clones and lacks some. V and J calls and clone size come straight from that table; D and trimming were deduced from the DNA. This sample has some 190,000 clones, with more than 70% found just once. The CDR3 sequence is 15 residues long. The germline V gene has CDR1 SGHRS and CDR2 YFSETQ. V was shortened by 4 bases and J by 6 bases, with 20 bases between the two germline ends. This clone has only a few counts. This TCR was recovered from a woman of 80 years or more with active or convalescent COVID-19. Sequencing was done on a sample of peripheral blood. The chain recombines TRBV5-1 with TRBJ2-7; D is possibly TRBD2 (6 bases). The CDR3 region is CASSPHLGGAGEQYF. In nucleotides, the CDR3 is TGCGCCAGCAGCCCCCACCTGGGGGGTGCGGGCGAGCAGTACTTC.